Listed here are 30 T cell receptor beta chains from one sample, sequenced in a study of control samples from healthy donors and cancer patients. Measured with immunoSEQ multiplex PCR; TCRdb has only the in-frame clones, and not every one. Of fewer than 300,000 clones listed, roughly four fifths are singletons. Sequencing input: PBMCs. These receptor sequences come from a woman aged 55-69 years with lung cancer.

This clone was seen a few times. V gene TRBV11-1 combines with J gene TRBJ2-3, with TRBD2 matching over 7 bases. Germline V CDR1 and CDR2: SGHAT, FQDESV (reference sequence). V dropped 4 bases and J dropped 0; count of bases not matched to a gene: 7. This CDR3 comprises 16 residues. CDR3 loop: CASSSWGGSSTDTQYF. The CDR3, as DNA: TGTGCCAGCAGCTCCTGGGGGGGTTCTAGCACAGATACGCAGTATTTT.

The J gene is TRBJ2-1, the V gene TRBV13, with D maybe TRBD2 (6 bases). The CDR3 is made up of 13 amino acids. Germline loops: CDR1 PRHDT, CDR2 FYEKMQ (reference sequence). Between the trimmed V and J ends, which lost 0 bases and 7 bases, there was a span of 7 bases. CDR3 DNA sequence: TGTGCCAGCAGCTTAGGGGGGAGGAATGAGCAGTTCTTC. This encodes CASSLGGRNEQFF.

The chain uses TRBV24-1 and TRBJ1-4; 7 nucleotides match TRBD1. The CDR3 is 15 residues long. CDR1 and CDR2 (germline): KGHDR, SFDVKD. V lost 3 bases, J lost 8 bases, and 8 bases stayed unmatched. CDR3 nucleotides: TGTGCCACCAGTGATCTAGACAGGGAGGAGGAAAAACTGTTTTTT. Amino acid sequence: CATSDLDREEEKLFF.

The V gene is TRBV27, the J gene TRBJ1-2, with TRBD1 matching 7 bases. J lost 2 bases, V lost 4 bases, and 4 bases had no gene match. The CDR3 extends over 14 amino acids. In germline, CDR1 is MNHEY, CDR2 SMNVEV (reference sequence). This CDR3 is CASSYAGQNYGYTF. CDR3 nucleotides: TGTGCCAGCAGTTACGCGGGACAGAACTATGGCTACACCTTC.

The V gene is TRBV9, the J gene TRBJ2-2; TRBD2 is a possible D gene (5 bases). Trimming pared 3 bases from V and 4 bases from J, leaving 10 bases between. Germline V CDR1 and CDR2: SGDLS, YYNGEE. CDR3 size: 14 residues. The CDR3 DNA reads TGTGCCAGCAGCGCATACACTAGCACCGGGGAGCTGTTTTTT. Protein: CASSAYTSTGELFF. Full variable domain (remainder filled in from reference TRBV9 and TRBJ2-2): DSGVTQTPKHLITATGQRVTLRCSPRSGDLSVYWYQQSLDQGLQFLIQYYNGEERAKGNILERFSAQQFPDLHSELNLSSLELGDSALYFCASSAYTSTGELFFGEGSRLTVL.

The rearrangement links TRBV11-1 to TRBJ2-7; tentative D call: TRBD1 (5 bases). CDR3 size: 15 residues. V was pared by 1 base and J by 0 bases, with 10 bases between. Per germline, CDR1 SGHAT and CDR2 FQDESV (reference sequence). The CDR3 loop is CASSLVEDSSYEQYF. For the CDR3, the DNA is TGTGCCAGCAGCTTAGTAGAAGACAGCTCCTACGAGCAGTACTTC.

As DNA, the CDR3 is TGTGCCAGCAGCGACAGGGTCGGAGCTTTCTTT. Translation: CASSDRVGAFF. The J gene is TRBJ1-1, the V gene TRBV6-5; 7 bases match TRBD1. The junction had 5 bases not matched to a gene; V was cut back by 6 bases and J by 10 bases. The CDR3 has 11 residues. Germline V gene sequence: CDR1 MNHEY, CDR2 SVGAGI.

The chain links TRBV28 to TRBJ1-2, with D unresolved. Deletions cut 3 bases from V and 3 bases from J, with 14 bases between. Germline V CDR1 and CDR2: MDHEN, SYDVKM. CDR3 length: 15 amino acids. The CDR3 DNA is TGTGCCAGCAGTTTTTGGGGTTGGAGGGACTATGGCTACACCTTC. Protein sequence: CASSFWGWRDYGYTF.

The gene calls are TRBV18 and TRBJ2-1; TRBD1 aligns across 9 bases. The CDR3 is 16 amino acids. J gave up 4 bases and V 2 bases, and 6 bases lay outside the gene matches. From germline, CDR1 is KGHSH and CDR2 LQKENI. The CDR3 nucleotides read TGTGCCAGCTCACCAATCCGGGACAGGGTATACAATGAGCAGTTCTTC. It specifies CASSPIRDRVYNEQFF. The full variable domain, in which reference TRBV18 and TRBJ2-1 provide the parts outside the CDR3, is NAGVMQNPRHLVRRRGQEARLRCSPMKGHSHVYWYRQLPEEGLKFMVYLQKENIIDESGMPKERFSAEFPKEGPSILRIQQVVRGDSAAYFCASSPIRDRVYNEQFFGPGTRLTVL.

The chain uses TRBV5-1 and TRBJ1-4, with a weak D call TRBD1 (6 bases). The V gene lost 3 bases and the J gene lost 7 bases, with 13 bases spanning the gap. Germline CDR1 SGHRS, CDR2 YFSETQ. The length of the CDR3 is 14 residues. The CDR3 nucleotides are TGCGCCAGCAGCTCCCAGGGGAGGAGTGAAAAACTGTTTTTT. This codes for CASSSQGRSEKLFF. Looking up the rest from reference TRBV5-1 and TRBJ1-4 gives the full variable domain: KAGVTQTPRYLIKTRGQQVTLSCSPISGHRSVSWYQQTPGQGLQFLFEYFSETQRNKGNFPGRFSGRQFSNSRSEMNVSTLELGDSALYLCASSSQGRSEKLFFGSGTQLSVL.

The chain joins TRBV7-2 to TRBJ2-1; TRBD2 aligns across 7 bases. The CDR3 is 14 residues long. Germline trimming cut 2 bases from V and 8 bases from J; bases unmatched to any gene: 6. CDR1 is SGHTA and CDR2 is FQGNSA in the germline V gene. The CDR3 DNA is TGTGCCAGCAGCTTATCGGGCGGGAGTTATGAGCAGTTCTTC. Its protein product is CASSLSGGSYEQFF.

The CDR3 loop is CASSILSTWASDADTQYF. Written as DNA, the CDR3 is TGTGCCAGTAGTATACTTTCGACGTGGGCTAGCGACGCAGATACGCAGTATTTT. This chain joins TRBV19 and TRBJ2-3; TRBD2 is a possible D gene (6 bases). This CDR3 comprises 18 residues. CDR1 is LNHDA and CDR2 is SQIVND in the germline V gene (reference sequence). Trimming took off 2 bases at V and 4 bases at J, with 22 bases between the two ends.

This sequence joins TRBV29-1 and TRBJ2-1, with D possibly being TRBD2 (6 bases). The length of the CDR3 is 13 residues. Germline V gene sequence: CDR1 SQVTM, CDR2 ANQGSEA. V dropped 1 base and J dropped 9 bases, with 13 bases sitting between them. CDR3: CSVEGTTLSEQFF. CDR3 nucleotides: TGCAGCGTTGAAGGGACTACTCTTAGTGAGCAGTTCTTC.

V is TRBV6-5 and J is TRBJ1-2; 10 nucleotides match TRBD1. Germline V gene data show CDR1 as MNHEY and CDR2 as SVGAGI. This CDR3 region has 14 residues. V dropped 6 bases and J dropped 3; count of bases not matched to a gene: 4. CDR3 amino acids: CASSDRGRDYGYTF. The CDR3 DNA reads as TGTGCCAGCAGCGACAGGGGGCGCGACTATGGCTACACCTTC.

Comment on this clone: Other nucleotide sequences in the sample specify the same CDR3. This chain joins TRBV7-8 and TRBJ1-5; D remains ambiguous. Trimming pared 5 bases from V and 0 bases from J, leaving 8 bases between. Germline CDR1 is SGHVS and CDR2 is FQNEAQ. The CDR3 has 14 residues. The CDR3 DNA follows: TGTGCCAGCAGCCGAGACCGTAGCAATCAGCCCCAGCATTTT. Amino acid sequence: CASSRDRSNQPQHF.

The V and J genes are TRBV28 and TRBJ1-2; no clear D gene. The CDR3 totals 14 residues. Trimming removed 2 bases at V and 4 bases at J, with 11 bases between. The germline V gene encodes CDR1 MDHEN and CDR2 SYDVKM. The CDR3 protein is CASSLSWRVYGYTF. In DNA, the CDR3 is TGTGCCAGCAGTTTAAGTTGGCGGGTCTATGGCTACACCTTC.

This clone was picked up many times. The J gene is TRBJ2-1, the V gene TRBV5-4; TRBD2 agrees at 8 bases. Germline V gene sequence: CDR1 SGHNT, CDR2 YYREEE (reference sequence). CDR3 length: 15 amino acids. The V segment lost 0 bases and the J segment 7 bases; nucleotides outside the gene matches: 6. CDR3 in amino acids: CASSLAGRARNEQFF. The CDR3 DNA reads as TGTGCCAGCAGCTTGGCCGGGAGGGCGAGGAATGAGCAGTTCTTC.

The V gene is TRBV6-5, the J gene TRBJ2-7, with D perhaps given as TRBD1 or TRBD2 (5 bases each). The ends were cut back, 5 bases at V and 8 bases at J, with 10 bases in the middle. The CDR3 has 11 residues. Germline V gives CDR1 MNHEY, CDR2 SVGAGI. The CDR3 coding sequence is TGTGCCAGCAGTAGCCCGGGACAGCAGTACTTC. Its translation: CASSSPGQQYF.

The table lists this clone with a count of one. This chain uses TRBV28 with TRBJ1-3; TRBD1 matches at 7 bases. V lost 5 bases, J lost 0 bases, and 7 bases stayed unmatched. Germline V lookup: CDR1 MDHEN, CDR2 SYDVKM. The CDR3 covers 16 residues. CDR3 in amino acids: CASSQGGLDSGNTIYF. The CDR3 DNA follows: TGTGCCAGCAGTCAGGGGGGTCTAGACTCTGGAAACACCATATATTTT.

J is TRBJ2-7 and V is TRBV11-2, with D perhaps TRBD1 (5 bases). The ends were cut back, 5 bases at V and 4 bases at J, with 24 bases in the middle. This CDR3 has 17 amino acids. From germline, CDR1 is SGHAT and CDR2 FQNNGV. CDR3 sequence reads: CASSASPDWGAGYEQYF. The CDR3 nucleotides are TGTGCCAGCAGCGCCTCCCCCGACTGGGGTGCAGGGTACGAGCAGTACTTC.

CDR3 sequence reads: CASSSTSQPQHF. DNA of the CDR3: TGCGCCAGCAGCTCGACGAGTCAGCCCCAGCATTTT. V and J are TRBV5-1 and TRBJ1-5; D call uncertain. Per the germline V gene, CDR1 is SGHRS and CDR2 is YFSETQ. The CDR3 contains 12 residues. The V end was cut by 3 bases, the J end by 6 bases, with 7 bases between.

The table lists this clone with a few counts. The CDR3 spells CASSYPQQTGGFEQYF. The CDR3 region has the DNA TGTGCCAGCAGTTACCCTCAGCAGACAGGGGGCTTCGAGCAGTACTTC. The rearrangement joins TRBV6-5 to TRBJ2-7, with 10 bases fitting TRBD1. The germline V gene has CDR1 MNHEY and CDR2 SVGAGI. V gave up 2 bases and J gave up 6 bases; unmatched junction bases: 10. This CDR3 has 16 amino acids.

V usage is TRBV19 and J usage is TRBJ2-7, with 8 nucleotides matching TRBD1. CDR3 length: 19 amino acids. Germline V lookup: CDR1 LNHDA, CDR2 SQIVND (reference sequence). V shed 5 bases and J 1 base; nucleotides not matched to a gene: 19. The CDR3 reads CASSRRGDRPQSQSYEQYF. The CDR3 nucleotides read TGTGCCAGTAGTCGAAGAGGGGACAGGCCTCAATCCCAGTCCTACGAGCAGTACTTC.

The V call is TRBV9, the J call TRBJ1-2; no firm D call. The germline gives CDR1 SGDLS, CDR2 YYNGEE. CDR3 size: 14 residues. V was shortened by 2 bases and J by 2 bases, with 10 bases between the two germline ends. This CDR3 is CASSVSGGNYGYTF. CDR3 DNA sequence: TGTGCCAGCAGCGTCAGTGGAGGAAACTATGGCTACACCTTC.

V usage is TRBV27 and J usage is TRBJ2-1; 8 nucleotides match TRBD1. J was trimmed by 0 bases and V by 3 bases; bases with no gene match: 7. Germline lookup yields CDR1 MNHEY and CDR2 SMNVEV (reference sequence). This CDR3 contains 17 residues. The CDR3 is CASSLAQGVISYNEQFF. CDR3 coding DNA: TGTGCCAGCAGTTTGGCACAGGGGGTAATCTCCTACAATGAGCAGTTCTTC.

The V gene is TRBV10-2, the J gene TRBJ2-7; 8 bases align to TRBD2. J was trimmed by 0 bases and V by 3 bases; bases with no gene match: 1. There are 14 residues in the CDR3. Germline V gene lookup returns CDR1 WSHSY and CDR2 SAAADI. CDR3 protein: CASSDGGGSYEQYF. Written as DNA, the CDR3 is TGCGCCAGCAGTGACGGGGGGGGCTCCTACGAGCAGTACTTC.

The chain combines TRBV2 with TRBJ1-4, with 9 nucleotides matching TRBD1. CDR1 is SNHLY, CDR2 FYNNEI, per germline. The J segment lost 1 base and the V segment lost 9 bases, leaving 9 bases of the junction unmatched. The CDR3 has 16 residues. This CDR3 reads CASLQGALGTNEKLFF. DNA for the CDR3: TGTGCCAGTCTACAGGGGGCTCTTGGAACTAATGAAAAACTGTTTTTT.

V usage is TRBV10-3 and J usage is TRBJ2-6; 8 bases align to TRBD1. CDR1 is ENHRY, CDR2 SYGVKD, per germline. The V gene end was trimmed by 6 bases and the J gene end by 0 bases; junction bases not matched to a gene: 7. The CDR3 runs 17 residues. The CDR3 nucleotides are TGTGCCATCAGCGCCGGGACAGGAGCCTCTGGGGCCAACGTCCTGACTTTC. Residues: CAISAGTGASGANVLTF.

This sequence joins TRBV28 and TRBJ2-7; TRBD1 agrees at 9 bases. The length of the CDR3 is 14 residues. Losses at the gene ends were 7 bases for V and 5 bases for J; bases not matched to a gene: 9. Germline V CDR1 and CDR2: MDHEN, SYDVKM. DNA for the CDR3: TGTGCCAGCACCCCATGGCGGACAGGGGACGAGCAGTACTTC. Protein sequence: CASTPWRTGDEQYF.

The chain couples TRBV11-2 to TRBJ2-4; no firm D call. This CDR3 is 16 amino acids long. Trimming removed 4 bases from V and 0 bases from J, with 13 bases in between. CDR1 is SGHAT, CDR2 FQNNGV, per germline. CDR3 sequence (DNA): TGTGCCAGCAGCTCCACGTGGGAAGTAGCCAAAAACATTCAGTACTTC. It yields the protein CASSSTWEVAKNIQYF.